The present TCR beta chain was sequenced within a study of blood T cell repertoires in COVID-19. Looking at the study overall: The United States, Italy and Spain supplied acute and convalescent COVID-19 samples.

Libraries were prepared by immunoSEQ multiplex PCR; TCRdb keeps only in-frame clonotypes and omits some of them. The sample shows fewer than 150,000 clones, approximately 83% of them seen only once. Germline CDR1 and CDR2: MDHEN and SYDVKM. V lost 6 bases to trimming and J lost 2 bases; unmatched junction nucleotides: 9. This CDR3 spans 17 amino acids. The V and J genes are TRBV28 and TRBJ2-6; 8 bases are shared with TRBD1. The sequence was obtained from a human donor in a cohort sampled during active COVID-19. Source material: peripheral blood. CDR3 in amino acids: CASRANQGAAGANVLTF. CDR3 in DNA: TGTGCCAGCAGAGCTAATCAGGGGGCCGCTGGGGCCAACGTCCTGACTTTC.